A single sample gave rise to the 25 T cell receptor beta chains below, sequenced in a study of cytomegalovirus exposure and HLA in healthy donors. The PCR ran on 60 Vbeta and 13 Jbeta primers. The repertoire was sequenced with immunoSEQ multiplex PCR; TCRdb's copy has only in-frame clones and lacks some. The profile covers roughly 190,000 clones, with around 81% appearing a single time and 1.5% to 2% taken by the ten largest. Sequences were obtained from PBMCs. The receptor source for this set is a young man in good health and CMV-seronegative.

V gene TRBV5-8 combines with J gene TRBJ1-2, with no clear D. Trimming left V 2 bases short and J 6 bases short, with 5 bases between. Germline V lookup: CDR1 SGHTS, CDR2 YDEGEE. There are 11 residues in the CDR3. The CDR3 region has the DNA TGTGCCAGCAGCTTCGTTGATGGCTACACCTTC. Translated: CASSFVDGYTF.

This clone occurred a few times. The chain has TRBV6-1 and TRBJ2-5; 7 bases line up with TRBD1. The assigned J gene may be wrong: the sequence end matches TRBJ2-7 better. Germline V gives CDR1 MNHNS, CDR2 SASEGT. The CDR3 is 13 residues long. The CDR3 region is CASSIEQGVEQYF. The CDR3 DNA reads as TGTGCCAGCAGTATAGAGCAGGGGGTCGAGCAGTACTTC.

This chain uses TRBV7-8 with TRBJ1-1, with D perhaps TRBD1 (6 bases). The CDR3 spans 15 residues. Trimming cost V 0 bases and J 4 bases, with 12 bases left between them. The germline CDR1 and CDR2 sequences are SGHVS and FQNEAQ. The CDR3 is CASSLASVGATEAFF. In nucleotides, the CDR3 is TGTGCCAGCAGCTTAGCGTCGGTGGGGGCCACTGAAGCTTTCTTT.

The V call is TRBV6-1, the J call TRBJ1-1; no reliable D call. CDR1 and CDR2 (germline): MNHNS, SASEGT. V was clipped by 7 bases and J by 2 bases, with 11 bases between them. The CDR3 contains 13 residues. The DNA for the CDR3 is TGTGCCAGCAACTTGAGTCCTAACACTGAAGCTTTCTTT. It translates to CASNLSPNTEAFF.

The chain uses TRBV28 and TRBJ2-2; possible D gene TRBD1, 5 bases. The CDR3 covers 14 residues. Trimming took 7 bases from V and 0 from J, leaving 9 bases between them. Germline values: CDR1 MDHEN, CDR2 SYDVKM. The CDR3, as DNA: TGTGCCAGCATTGACAGCGCGAACACCGGGGAGCTGTTTTTT. Translation: CASIDSANTGELFF.

The table lists this clone with a few counts. The chain recombines TRBV5-8 with TRBJ1-1; D possibly corresponds to TRBD1 (5 bases). The CDR3 runs 14 residues. V was cut by 0 bases and J by 0 bases, with 6 bases left in between. CDR1 and CDR2 (germline): SGHTS, YDEGEE. The CDR3 protein is CASSLGGLNTEAFF. The CDR3 region has the DNA TGTGCCAGCAGCTTGGGGGGCCTGAACACTGAAGCTTTCTTT.

This clone was counted a single time. J is TRBJ1-4 and V is TRBV5-1; 8 bases are a match to TRBD1. The germline V gene encodes CDR1 SGHRS and CDR2 YFSETQ. After removal of 0 bases from V and 3 bases from J, the junction contained 4 bases not matched to a gene. The CDR3 contains 16 residues. CDR3 bases: TGCGCCAGCAGCTTGGGCCAGGGGGCAGCTAATGAAAAACTGTTTTTT. Translating gives CASSLGQGAANEKLFF.

This chain uses TRBV11-2 with TRBJ2-5; maybe TRBD2 (6 bases). The germline V and J ends were trimmed by 2 bases and 4 bases, with 20 bases remaining between them. This CDR3 contains 17 residues. Germline assignment: CDR1 SGHAT and CDR2 FQNNGV. As DNA, the CDR3 is TGTGCCAGCAGCTTATATCATTCGGGGGTCCGCGGAGAGACCCAGTACTTC. The encoded protein is CASSLYHSGVRGETQYF.

V and J are TRBV5-4 and TRBJ2-7; 11 bases align to TRBD2. Germline V gene lookup returns CDR1 SGHNT and CDR2 YYREEE (reference sequence). J was trimmed by 3 bases and V by 4 bases; bases with no gene match: 6. This CDR3 comprises 15 residues. CDR3 region: CASSQTSGVFYEQYF. The DNA of the CDR3 is TGTGCCAGCAGCCAGACTAGCGGGGTATTCTACGAGCAGTACTTC.

This clone showed up just a few times. This chain uses TRBV28 with TRBJ1-2; unclear D gene. The CDR3 consists of 14 residues. V dropped 2 bases and J dropped 4 bases, with 11 bases sitting between them. Germline assignment: CDR1 MDHEN and CDR2 SYDVKM. The CDR3 region has the DNA TGTGCCAGCAGTTTACCGTACTCCCCCTATGGCTACACCTTC. It is translated as CASSLPYSPYGYTF.

A few counts support this clone. V and J are TRBV6-4 and TRBJ2-1, with TRBD2 identical over 8 bases. This CDR3 region has 15 residues. Germline assignment: CDR1 MRHNA and CDR2 SNTAGT. The J segment lost 8 bases and the V segment lost 2 bases, leaving 8 bases of the junction unmatched. The DNA for the CDR3 is TGTGCCAGCAGTGACAATCCGGGGGGGCAGGATGAGCAGTTCTTC. This encodes CASSDNPGGQDEQFF.

This chain joins TRBV7-2 and TRBJ1-1; no reliable D call. This CDR3 is 16 amino acids long. V dropped 1 base and J dropped 5 bases, with 17 bases sitting between them. Germline values: CDR1 SGHTA, CDR2 FQGNSA. This chain's CDR3 is CASSLGSRGLLTEAFF. The CDR3 bases are TGTGCCAGCAGCTTAGGGAGTAGAGGGTTGTTGACTGAAGCTTTCTTT.

V usage is TRBV5-1 and J usage is TRBJ1-2; 8 bases match TRBD1. V was pared by 4 bases and J by 3 bases, with 14 bases of the junction left unmatched. Germline V gene lookup returns CDR1 SGHRS and CDR2 YFSETQ. The CDR3 is 17 residues long. The CDR3 region has the DNA TGCGCCAGCAGCCCCCAAAGGACAGGGAAAGACTACTATGGCTACACCTTC. This encodes CASSPQRTGKDYYGYTF.

This clone showed up just a few times. J is TRBJ2-1 and V is TRBV11-2; TRBD2 agrees at 10 bases. Unmatched junction bases numbered 12, after V lost 3 bases and J lost 4 bases. The CDR3 extends over 18 amino acids. Germline V gene sequence: CDR1 SGHAT, CDR2 FQNNGV. CDR3 residues: CASSFWGLAYNKYNEQFF. CDR3 coding DNA: TGTGCCAGCAGCTTCTGGGGACTAGCGTATAATAAGTACAATGAGCAGTTCTTC.

This chain links TRBV18 with TRBJ1-1; 7 nucleotides agree with TRBD1. CDR1 is KGHSH, CDR2 LQKENI, per germline. This CDR3 comprises 14 residues. J gave up 3 bases and V 0 bases, and 1 base lay outside the gene matches. CDR3 amino acids: CASSPPRGHTEAFF. DNA of the CDR3: TGTGCCAGCTCACCACCGAGGGGGCACACTGAAGCTTTCTTT.

The gene calls are TRBV19 and TRBJ2-5, with D perhaps TRBD2 (6 bases). The germline gives CDR1 LNHDA, CDR2 SQIVND (reference sequence). This CDR3 region has 13 residues. Trimming stripped 7 bases from V and 3 bases from J, with 12 bases between. The CDR3 DNA sequence: TGTGCCAGTACGGTTGGAGGGAAAGAGACCCAGTACTTC. Protein: CASTVGGKETQYF.

The rearrangement joins TRBV5-1 to TRBJ2-7; D perhaps matches TRBD2 (5 bases). The germline gives CDR1 SGHRS, CDR2 YFSETQ. CDR3 length: 13 residues. V was cut by 4 bases and J by 3 bases, with 11 bases left in between. The chain's CDR3 is CASSVDGDYEQYF. DNA for the CDR3: TGCGCCAGCAGCGTGGACGGGGACTACGAGCAGTACTTC.

J is TRBJ2-3 and V is TRBV6-5; D may be TRBD1 (6 bases). Germline V lookup: CDR1 MNHEY, CDR2 SVGAGI. The CDR3 runs to 12 residues. Between the trimmed V and J ends, which lost 6 bases and 9 bases, there was a span of 13 bases. The CDR3 protein is CASRFSGGTQYF. In DNA form, the CDR3 reads TGTGCCAGCAGATTTTCTGGGGGCACGCAGTATTTT.

J is TRBJ2-5 and V is TRBV13; 10 bases map to TRBD2. The CDR3 is made up of 14 amino acids. Germline CDR1 PRHDT, CDR2 FYEKMQ (reference sequence). Trimming at V came to 4 bases and at J to 4 bases, leaving 3 bases not matched to a gene. The CDR3 region is CASSWGLARETQYF. In DNA form, the CDR3 reads TGTGCCAGCAGCTGGGGACTAGCGAGAGAGACCCAGTACTTC.

To note about this clone: One end of the junction does not line up with germline, which may come from a read error. The chain uses TRBV30 and TRBJ2-7, with D maybe TRBD2 (6 bases). This CDR3 contains 12 residues. Germline values: CDR1 GTSNPN, CDR2 SVGIG (reference sequence). In DNA form, the CDR3 reads TGTGCCTGGAGTCCTATGGGGGAGGTTTATGGCTTC. This codes for CAWSPMGEVYGF.

This chain joins TRBV2 and TRBJ2-3; 9 bases align to TRBD1. Germline CDR1 reads SNHLY; CDR2 reads FYNNEI. This CDR3 region has 15 residues. Trimming cost V 4 bases and J 1 base; bases outside gene matches: 3. In nucleotides, the CDR3 is TGTGCCAGCAGTGTGTACAGGGGGCGCACAGATACGCAGTATTTT. This codes for CASSVYRGRTDTQYF.

The V call is TRBV6-1, the J call TRBJ2-1; 7 bases fit TRBD1. This CDR3 region has 15 residues. CDR1 is MNHNS, CDR2 SASEGT, per germline. The J segment lost 3 bases and the V segment lost 6 bases, leaving 8 bases of the junction unmatched. The CDR3 region has the DNA TGTGCCAGCAGCCTACCCCGGGACAGCTACAATGAGCAGTTCTTC. Residues: CASSLPRDSYNEQFF.

V is TRBV30 and J is TRBJ1-3; D ambiguous. This CDR3 has 16 residues. Between the trimmed V and J ends, which lost 0 bases and 0 bases, there was a span of 12 bases. Germline values: CDR1 GTSNPN, CDR2 SVGIG (reference sequence). CDR3 sequence (DNA): TGTGCCTGGAGTGTACTCGCCACTCACTCTGGAAACACCATATATTTT. Protein product: CAWSVLATHSGNTIYF.

The chain combines TRBV5-4 with TRBJ2-7; 7 nucleotides line up with TRBD2. The CDR3 contains 18 residues. The germline gives CDR1 SGHNT, CDR2 YYREEE (reference sequence). V was clipped by 1 base and J by 0 bases; unmatched bases: 13. CDR3 region: CASSLRAQRGGTSYEQYF. The DNA for the CDR3 is TGTGCCAGCAGCTTGAGGGCGCAGCGGGGAGGGACCTCCTACGAGCAGTACTTC. The variable domain in full, completed from reference TRBV5-4 and TRBJ2-7, reads ETGVTQSPTHLIKTRGQQVTLRCSSQSGHNTVSWYQQALGQGPQFIFQYYREEENGRGNFPPRFSGLQFPNYSSELNVNALELDDSALYLCASSLRAQRGGTSYEQYFGPGTRLTVT.

The rearrangement uses TRBV14 and TRBJ2-7; 9 bases fit TRBD1. Per germline, CDR1 SGHDN and CDR2 FVKESK. CDR3 length: 15 amino acids. The trim removed 4 bases at V and 7 bases at J, leaving 11 bases unmatched. The CDR3 coding sequence is TGTGCCAGCAGCCGTAGGACAGGGGCCTGGGAGGAGCAGTACTTC. Protein sequence: CASSRRTGAWEEQYF.